What follows are 16 T cell receptor beta chains derived from one specimen sequenced in a study of cytomegalovirus exposure and HLA in healthy donors. With 60 Vbeta and 13 Jbeta primers, the PCR was carried out. This table comes from immunoSEQ multiplex PCR, and its TCRdb copy is limited to in-frame clones, with some not included. The sample shows around 100,000 clones, approximately 84% of them seen only once. Sequenced: PBMCs. These receptor sequences come from a man between 18 and 35 years old in good health and CMV-seronegative.

V gene TRBV4-2 combines with J gene TRBJ2-1; possibly TRBD2 for D (7 bases). Per the germline V gene, CDR1 is LGHNA and CDR2 is YNFKEQ. V was clipped by 1 base and J by 7 bases, with 11 bases between them. This CDR3 spans 14 amino acids. For the CDR3, the DNA is TGTGCCAGCAGCCAAGTCGGGGGGCCTAATGAGCAGTTCTTC. Protein product: CASSQVGGPNEQFF.

The chain couples TRBV14 to TRBJ1-2; TRBD1 is a possible D gene (6 bases). The CDR3 contains 12 residues. CDR1 and CDR2 from the germline V gene are SGHDN and FVKESK. Trimming pared 4 bases from V and 14 bases from J, leaving 17 bases between. The CDR3: CASSPGTRQETF. For the CDR3, the DNA is TGTGCCAGCAGCCCTGGGACACGTCAGGAGACCTTC.

The chain employs TRBV4-2 and TRBJ2-5; the match to TRBD1 covers 10 bases. Matching the DNA end better, TRBJ2-7 makes the J call doubtful. CDR3 size: 17 residues. CDR1 is LGHNA, CDR2 YNFKEQ, per germline. The CDR3 nucleotides are TGTGCCAGCAGCCAAGAAATGGCCGGGACAGGGGCCGACGAGCAGTACTTC. Amino acid sequence: CASSQEMAGTGADEQYF.

The V gene is TRBV27, the J gene TRBJ2-7, with 10 positions matching TRBD2. V dropped 2 bases and J dropped 3; count of bases not matched to a gene: 1. Germline loops: CDR1 MNHEY, CDR2 SMNVEV (reference sequence). This CDR3 region has 14 residues. This chain's CDR3 is CASSLLAGVYEQYF. The CDR3 region has the DNA TGTGCCAGCAGTTTACTAGCGGGAGTCTACGAGCAGTACTTC.

V is TRBV2 and J is TRBJ2-7, with 10 bases matching TRBD1. Germline CDR1 is SNHLY and CDR2 is FYNNEI. Trimming removed 8 bases from V and 2 bases from J; junction bases left unmatched: 6. This CDR3 is 14 amino acids long. In DNA form, the CDR3 reads TGTGCCAGCGGGAGACAGGGGGCCCCCTACGAGCAGTACTTC. Its protein product is CASGRQGAPYEQYF. Full variable domain (remainder filled in from reference TRBV2 and TRBJ2-7): EPEVTQTPSHQVTQMGQEVILRCVPISNHLYFYWYRQILGQKVEFLVSFYNNEISEKSEIFDDQFSVERPDGSNFTLKIRSTKLEDSAMYFCASGRQGAPYEQYFGPGTRLTVT.

V usage is TRBV28 and J usage is TRBJ1-5, with unresolved D. Germline CDR1 MDHEN, CDR2 SYDVKM. With 6 bases removed from V and 3 bases from J, the gap between germline ends came to 18 bases. The CDR3 contains 16 residues. In DNA, the CDR3 is TGTGCCAGCAGACCCAGCGGGGTCGGTAACAATCAGCCCCAGCATTTT. Amino acid sequence: CASRPSGVGNNQPQHF.

The chain recombines TRBV7-6 with TRBJ2-5; a weak D match, TRBD2 (6 bases). CDR1 and CDR2 (germline): SGHVS, FNYEAQ. The CDR3 is 17 residues long. V lost 7 bases, J lost 6 bases, and 27 bases lay in between. The CDR3 spells CASNPAGRGIGVQTQYF. Here the CDR3 DNA reads TGTGCCAGCAACCCTGCGGGACGGGGGATTGGGGTGCAGACCCAGTACTTC.

This clone appeared a few times. The rearrangement uses TRBV10-2 and TRBJ2-7; D not resolved. V dropped 9 bases and J dropped 7 bases, with 13 bases sitting between them. The CDR3 is 11 amino acids. Germline V gives CDR1 WSHSY, CDR2 SAAADI. CDR3 nucleotides: TGCGCCAGTAACACCAATACAGAGCAGTACTTC. Protein product: CASNTNTEQYF.

V is TRBV7-2 and J is TRBJ1-1, with D possibly being TRBD1 (5 bases). The CDR3 consists of 11 residues. Germline CDR1 reads SGHTA; CDR2 reads FQGNSA. V lost 4 bases and J 14 bases, leaving 14 bases between the germline ends. The CDR3 loop reads CASSSTGRPFF. CDR3 DNA sequence: TGTGCCAGCAGCTCAACAGGTAGGCCCTTCTTT.

The rearrangement joins TRBV30 to TRBJ1-2; 7 nucleotides agree with TRBD1. Germline-derived CDR1 and CDR2 are GTSNPN and SVGIG (reference sequence). V lost 3 bases to trimming and J lost 4 bases; unmatched junction nucleotides: 5. CDR3 length: 13 amino acids. The CDR3 region is CAWSKGAGYGYTF. CDR3 bases: TGTGCCTGGAGCAAGGGGGCTGGCTATGGCTACACCTTC.

The chain employs TRBV28 and TRBJ1-2; tentative D call: TRBD1 (6 bases). CDR1 and CDR2 from the germline V gene are MDHEN and SYDVKM. The V end lost 8 bases, the J end lost 5 bases, and 33 bases lay between the germline ends. The CDR3 sequence is 19 residues long. The CDR3 here is CASGAIMIQGPGPLYGYTF. The CDR3 DNA sequence: TGTGCCAGCGGCGCTATTATGATTCAGGGGCCCGGCCCCCTATATGGCTACACCTTC.

The rearrangement uses TRBV2 and TRBJ1-5, with 7 bases fitting TRBD1. J gave up 7 bases and V 7 bases, and 7 bases lay outside the gene matches. Germline V lookup: CDR1 SNHLY, CDR2 FYNNEI. The CDR3 has 13 residues. The DNA of the CDR3 is TGTGCCAGCAAAGACAGGGACGGCCAGCCCCAGCATTTT. It encodes CASKDRDGQPQHF. Full variable domain (missing parts from reference TRBV2 and TRBJ1-5): EPEVTQTPSHQVTQMGQEVILRCVPISNHLYFYWYRQILGQKVEFLVSFYNNEISEKSEIFDDQFSVERPDGSNFTLKIRSTKLEDSAMYFCASKDRDGQPQHFGDGTRLSIL.

This clone has just one count. CDR3 amino acids: CASSRDRVDTEAFF. CDR3 sequence (DNA): TGTGCCAGCTCACGGGACAGGGTAGACACTGAAGCTTTCTTT. The V gene is TRBV18, the J gene TRBJ1-1; 9 bases are shared with TRBD1. CDR3 length: 14 amino acids. Trimming removed 4 bases from V and 3 bases from J; junction bases left unmatched: 3. The germline V gene encodes CDR1 KGHSH and CDR2 LQKENI.

Turning to this clone: The conserved phenylalanine or tryptophan normally closing the CDR3 is absent here, so this likely arose from a read error. It is unclear where the CDR3 begins or ends on the DNA, so no DNA is shown, and the CDR3 is as TCRdb lists it. The chain combines TRBV11-1 with TRBJ2-4; the D call of TRBD2 is as the table states it, not checked on the DNA. Germline V gene sequence: CDR1 SGHAT, CDR2 FQDESV (reference sequence). The CDR3 extends over 16 residues, inclusive of both ends. CDR3: CASSLAFFEREVWGGG.

The chain uses TRBV13 and TRBJ2-1; 8 bases map to TRBD2. Germline values: CDR1 PRHDT, CDR2 FYEKMQ (reference sequence). CDR3 length equals 14 residues. V lost 5 bases and J lost 6; bases outside the gene matches: 6. The CDR3 spells CASSPGLASNEQFF. For the CDR3, the DNA is TGTGCCAGCAGCCCAGGACTAGCAAGCAATGAGCAGTTCTTC.

This clone was seen just once. The chain links TRBV5-1 to TRBJ1-4; the D is unclear. The V and J ends lost 4 bases and 6 bases respectively, with 22 bases between them. Per the germline V gene, CDR1 is SGHRS and CDR2 is YFSETQ. There are 17 residues in the CDR3. The CDR3 DNA is TGCGCCAGCAGCCTCTTCCCGGGCCGGGGAGGTGATGAAAAACTGTTTTTT. It is translated as CASSLFPGRGGDEKLFF.